This T cell receptor beta chain emerged from a study of immune evolution from preneoplasia to lung adenocarcinoma. CDR3 length: 14 residues. J lost 3 bases, V lost 1 base, and 2 bases had no gene match. Germline V CDR1 and CDR2: SEHNR, FQNEAQ (reference sequence). Study-level results: From normal lung to invasive adenocarcinoma, top clone frequencies appeared to decrease. Highest clonality occurred in KRAS-mutant, not EGFR-mutant or double wild-type, nodules.

As for this clone: What it recognizes is unknown.

Resections took place in Japan or China from 2014 to 2017. TCRdb's table, derived via immunoSEQ multiplex PCR, lists solely in-frame clones and lacks some. Of over 11,000 clones in the sample, more than 80% were seen once. Sequencing was done on a sample of FFPE minimally invasive lung adenocarcinoma tissue. This clonotype was sampled from a person between 65 and 79 years old with lung adenocarcinoma. V usage is TRBV7-9 and J usage is TRBJ2-5; 7 nucleotides match TRBD2. CDR3 in DNA: TGTGCCAGCAGCTTAGATCTAGCGGAAGAGACCCAGTACTTC. Translated: CASSLDLAEETQYF.